The 18 T cell receptor beta chains given below trace back to one sample, sequenced in a study of shared clonotypes between healthy human individuals. TCRdb's table, derived via immunoSEQ multiplex PCR, lists solely in-frame clones and lacks some. The data show about 980,000 clones, 70% to 85% seen once. Sequenced material: memory CD4+ T cells sorted from blood. Subset indicated: CD45RA-negative fraction. These receptors originate from a man aged 18 to 29 in good health.

The V and J genes are TRBV7-9 and TRBJ2-5, with 9 bases identical to TRBD2. Per germline, CDR1 SEHNR and CDR2 FQNEAQ (reference sequence). The CDR3 runs to 15 residues. J gave up 5 bases and V 5 bases, and 9 bases lay outside the gene matches. The CDR3 sequence: CASSPRPAGGETQYF. The CDR3 region has the DNA TGTGCCAGCAGCCCGAGGCCAGCGGGAGGCGAGACCCAGTACTTC. Complete variable domain (other parts from reference TRBV7-9 and TRBJ2-5): DTGVSQNPRHKITKRGQNVTFRCDPISEHNRLYWYRQTLGQGPEFLTYFQNEAQLEKSRLLSDRFSAERPKGSFSTLEIQRTEQGDSAMYLCASSPRPAGGETQYFGPGTRLLVL.

J is TRBJ1-3 and V is TRBV6-5; TRBD1 is a possible D gene (5 bases). From germline, CDR1 is MNHEY and CDR2 SVGAGI. This CDR3 is built from 14 residues. V was trimmed by 10 bases and J by 0 bases, leaving 13 bases between them. The CDR3 protein is CATTPGGSGNTIYF. CDR3 nucleotides: TGTGCCACCACCCCGGGGGGCTCTGGAAACACCATATATTTT.

V is TRBV6-5 and J is TRBJ2-6; D uncertain. Germline values: CDR1 MNHEY, CDR2 SVGAGI. V lost 3 bases and J lost 2, with 11 bases in between. This CDR3 region has 16 residues. This CDR3 reads CASSYGHGTGANVLTF. The CDR3, as DNA: TGTGCCAGCAGTTATGGTCATGGGACTGGGGCCAACGTCCTGACTTTC.

The chain links TRBV18 to TRBJ2-7; the D gene is possibly TRBD2 (5 bases). V gave up 3 bases and J gave up 0 bases, with 12 bases separating them. Germline V gene data show CDR1 as KGHSH and CDR2 as LQKENI. This CDR3 comprises 15 residues. CDR3 in amino acids: CASSPGVSDSYEQYF. As DNA, the CDR3 is TGTGCCAGCTCACCCGGGGTTAGCGACTCCTACGAGCAGTACTTC.

This clone was seen a handful of times. V usage is TRBV11-2 and J usage is TRBJ2-5, with 10 bases aligning to TRBD2. The CDR3 spans 15 residues. V gave up 6 bases and J gave up 6 bases; unmatched junction bases: 10. From germline, CDR1 is SGHAT and CDR2 FQNNGV. This CDR3 is CASSPSGGRQKTQYF. CDR3 DNA sequence: TGTGCCAGCAGTCCTAGCGGGGGCCGCCAGAAGACCCAGTACTTC.

Comment on this clone: Given a much more abundant clone one base away, this may be a read error. The V and J genes are TRBV9 and TRBJ2-7, with 10 bases matching TRBD1. In germline, CDR1 is SGDLS, CDR2 YYNGEE. CDR3 length: 15 residues. CDR3 sequence reads: CARSVGGTGVREQYF. DNA for the CDR3: TGTGCCCGCAGCGTCGGGGGGACAGGGGTGAGGGAGCAGTACTTC.

This clone was observed at least ten times. This sequence joins TRBV30 and TRBJ1-2; 12 bases are shared with TRBD1. Trimming took 2 bases from V and 5 from J; bases not matched to a gene: 3. The CDR3 has 14 amino acids. CDR1 is GTSNPN and CDR2 is SVGIG in the germline V gene (reference sequence). CDR3 bases: TGTGCCTGGAGTTGGGGACAGGGGGCTTATGGCTACACCTTC. Translating gives CAWSWGQGAYGYTF.

This clone showed up just once. The chain is built from TRBV28 and TRBJ2-5, with 9 bases matching TRBD1. Germline V CDR1 and CDR2: MDHEN, SYDVKM. The CDR3 totals 15 residues. J was trimmed by 7 bases and V by 6 bases; bases with no gene match: 12. CDR3 protein: CASSPRDREMGTQYF. The CDR3 DNA reads as TGTGCCAGCAGCCCCCGGGACAGGGAAATGGGGACCCAGTACTTC.

The gene calls are TRBV7-8 and TRBJ2-7, with a weak D call TRBD2 (7 bases). V lost 3 bases, J lost 2 bases, and 23 bases lay in between. Germline-derived CDR1 and CDR2 are SGHVS and FQNEAQ. This CDR3 region has 18 residues. The CDR3 DNA reads TGTGCCAGCAGCTTCGCCCGACTGGGGGCTAGCGGACCCTACGAGCAGTACTTC. It yields the protein CASSFARLGASGPYEQYF.

Concerning this clone: Other DNA sequences from this sample encode an identical CDR3 as well. The chain carries TRBV6-4 and TRBJ1-1; a possible D gene is TRBD1 (6 bases). The germline V and J ends were trimmed by 8 bases and 1 base, with 11 bases remaining between them. Germline CDR1 and CDR2: MRHNA and SNTAGT. The CDR3 is 13 residues long. This CDR3 reads CASSDSRNTEAFF. CDR3 nucleotides: TGTGCCAGCTCGGACAGCAGGAACACTGAAGCTTTCTTT.

This chain joins TRBV5-4 and TRBJ2-4, with 10 bases lining up with TRBD1. This CDR3 contains 16 residues. V lost 4 bases to trimming and J lost 6 bases; unmatched junction nucleotides: 10. The V gene's germline CDR1 is SGHNT and CDR2 YYREEE (reference sequence). As DNA, the CDR3 is TGTGCCAGCAGCCCACCCCCCGGGACAGGGGTAAACATTCAGTACTTC. As protein: CASSPPPGTGVNIQYF.

V and J are TRBV11-2 and TRBJ2-4, with D perhaps matching TRBD2 (6 bases). V was trimmed by 2 bases and J by 4 bases, leaving 12 bases between them. This CDR3 is built from 15 residues. Germline CDR1 and CDR2: SGHAT and FQNNGV. CDR3 nucleotides: TGTGCCAGCAGCTTATGGGGGGATGGGAAAAACATTCAGTACTTC. Amino acids: CASSLWGDGKNIQYF.

The chain recombines TRBV5-8 with TRBJ2-1; no clear D. This CDR3 contains 15 residues. V was pared by 2 bases and J by 4 bases, with 13 bases between. Germline V gene sequence: CDR1 SGHTS, CDR2 YDEGEE. The CDR3 loop is CASSLRRMMYNEQFF. Here the CDR3 DNA reads TGTGCCAGCAGCTTAAGACGGATGATGTACAATGAGCAGTTCTTC.

The chain uses TRBV28 and TRBJ2-2; TRBD1 matches 9 bases. Germline V gene data show CDR1 as MDHEN and CDR2 as SYDVKM. The CDR3 has 15 amino acids. Unmatched junction bases numbered 6, after V lost 3 bases and J lost 7 bases. CDR3 region: CASSLGDRASGELFF. CDR3 sequence (DNA): TGTGCCAGCAGTTTGGGGGACAGGGCCAGCGGGGAGCTGTTTTTT.

As concerns this clone: A much more abundant neighbour one base away suggests this may be a read error. The V and J genes are TRBV10-1 and TRBJ1-3, with D possibly matching TRBD1 (5 bases). V lost 8 bases and J lost 0, with 8 bases in between. The CDR3 totals 13 residues. Germline V gene lookup returns CDR1 WNHNN and CDR2 SYGVQD (reference sequence). The CDR3 here is CASRGTSGNTIYF. The CDR3 nucleotides read TGCGCCAGCCGGGGGACCTCTGGAAACACCATATATTTT.

This chain connects TRBV29-1 to TRBJ2-3, with unresolved D. Germline CDR1 and CDR2: SQVTM and ANQGSEA. Trimming took off 2 bases at V and 1 base at J, with 7 bases between the two ends. The CDR3 length is 13 residues. CDR3 DNA sequence: TGCAGCGTTGAAAAGGGTGGCACAGATACGCAGTATTTT. Residues: CSVEKGGTDTQYF.

Note on this clone: Other DNA sequences from this sample encode an identical CDR3 as well. V gene TRBV4-3 combines with J gene TRBJ1-5; D gene ambiguous. Germline V gene data show CDR1 as LGHNA and CDR2 as YSLEER. The CDR3 spans 14 residues. V was pared by 0 bases and J by 4 bases, with 7 bases between. This chain's CDR3 is CASSQDRGNQPQHF. In DNA, the CDR3 is TGCGCCAGCAGCCAAGACCGGGGTAATCAGCCCCAGCATTTT.

A few counts support this clone. The chain joins TRBV5-1 to TRBJ2-7, with D unclear. V was cut by 4 bases and J by 0 bases, with 14 bases left in between. Germline V gives CDR1 SGHRS, CDR2 YFSETQ. The CDR3 runs 15 residues. The CDR3 protein is CASSRDGSSSYEQYF. The CDR3, as DNA: TGCGCCAGCAGCCGCGACGGGTCGAGCTCCTACGAGCAGTACTTC.